These 5 T cell receptor beta chains were sequenced from one sample in a study of shared clonotypes between healthy human individuals. Sequencing was performed with immunoSEQ multiplex PCR; in TCRdb, only in-frame clones are kept and a portion is missing. The data contain roughly 2.5 million clones, around 94% of them singletons. Sequencing used naive CD4+ T cells sorted from blood. The sample's subset: CD45RA+ positively selected. The source of these receptors is a man aged 18-30 years in good health.

The chain has TRBV28 and TRBJ2-5, with D possibly being TRBD2 (7 bases). Looked up from germline, CDR1 is MDHEN and CDR2 is SYDVKM. The V gene lost 4 bases and the J gene lost 5 bases, with 17 bases spanning the gap. This CDR3 comprises 15 residues. The CDR3 loop reads CASSSNRVLAETQYF. CDR3 sequence (DNA): TGTGCCAGCAGTTCTAACAGGGTACTAGCGGAGACCCAGTACTTC.

J is TRBJ1-6 and V is TRBV28; 8 positions match TRBD1. CDR3 length: 17 amino acids. V lost 2 bases to trimming and J lost 9 bases; unmatched junction nucleotides: 12. CDR1 MDHEN and CDR2 SYDVKM come from the germline V gene. CDR3 sequence: CASSLRSGGRLLSPLHF. The CDR3 region has the DNA TGTGCCAGCAGTTTAAGGTCAGGGGGCAGGCTTCTTTCACCCCTCCACTTT.

In the case of this clone: Other nucleotide sequences from this sample produce the same CDR3. The chain recombines TRBV7-2 with TRBJ2-4; TRBD1 matches 8 bases. The trim removed 1 base at V and 4 bases at J, leaving 0 bases unmatched. The CDR3 contains 14 residues. Germline V gene data show CDR1 as SGHTA and CDR2 as FQGNSA. The CDR3: CASSLGTGKNIQYF. CDR3 sequence (DNA): TGTGCCAGCAGCTTAGGGACAGGGAAAAACATTCAGTACTTC.

This chain connects TRBV6-1 to TRBJ1-2; no reliable D call. From germline, CDR1 is MNHNS and CDR2 SASEGT. V gave up 6 bases and J gave up 8 bases, with 13 bases separating them. The CDR3 has 12 residues. In DNA form, the CDR3 reads TGTGCCAGCAGACCAATCGATGGCGGCTACACCTTC. Amino acids: CASRPIDGGYTF.

The CDR3: CASSYVTGTGAETQYF. The CDR3 DNA sequence: TGTGCCAGCAGCTACGTGACCGGGACAGGGGCAGAGACCCAGTACTTC. The rearrangement joins TRBV11-2 to TRBJ2-5; TRBD1 agrees at 10 bases. Germline V lookup: CDR1 SGHAT, CDR2 FQNNGV. CDR3 length: 16 amino acids. Trimming at V came to 4 bases and at J to 4 bases, leaving 9 bases not matched to a gene.